Each of the 18 T cell receptor beta chains below was sequenced from the same sample in a study of beta chain features in type 1 diabetes. Study results and limitations: Shorter TCRB CDR3s, moderately but significantly so, were found in Type 1 diabetes patients in all four CD4+ subsets.

cDNA synthesis used the whole RNA isolate, giving expressed TCRB sequences. Assay used: immunoSEQ multiplex PCR; TCRdb lists only in-frame clones, some missing. The profile covers a few hundred thousand clones, with around 12% appearing a single time and 0.0085% to 0.012% taken by the ten largest. What these receptors recognize is not known. Sequenced material: naive CD4+ T cells from blood. These receptor sequences come from a woman younger than 35 with type 1 diabetes.

The chain combines TRBV7-9 with TRBJ2-5; 8 bases line up with TRBD1. The CDR3 totals 15 residues. J lost 4 bases, V lost 5 bases, and 9 bases had no gene match. In germline, CDR1 is SEHNR, CDR2 FQNEAQ (reference sequence). The CDR3 spells CASSPGQGRGETQYF. Written as DNA, the CDR3 is TGTGCCAGCAGCCCCGGACAGGGTCGCGGAGAGACCCAGTACTTC.

V and J are TRBV29-1 and TRBJ1-2; D uncertain. V lost 4 bases to trimming and J lost 4 bases, with 13 bases between them. This CDR3 is built from 13 residues. Germline CDR1 is SQVTM and CDR2 is ANQGSEA. CDR3 residues: CSVGSRLSYGYTF. The CDR3 DNA reads TGCAGCGTTGGTTCGAGACTCAGCTATGGCTACACCTTC.

V is TRBV5-1 and J is TRBJ1-2, with a possible D match to TRBD1 (6 bases). The CDR3 length is 15 residues. The V gene lost 1 base and the J gene lost 6 bases, with 16 bases spanning the gap. Germline CDR1 and CDR2: SGHRS and YFSETQ. This CDR3 reads CASSLWEGDVDGYTF. The CDR3 nucleotides read TGCGCCAGCAGCTTGTGGGAGGGGGATGTCGATGGCTACACCTTC.

The V and J genes are TRBV27 and TRBJ1-1; perhaps TRBD1 as D (5 bases). CDR3 size: 15 residues. V was cut by 9 bases and J by 4 bases, with 21 bases left in between. CDR1 and CDR2 from the germline V gene are MNHEY and SMNVEV (reference sequence). In nucleotides, the CDR3 is TGTGCCAGTAGGATAGGGGCGATGGGGGGCACTGAAGCTTTCTTT. Protein product: CASRIGAMGGTEAFF.

This chain uses TRBV4-1 with TRBJ2-1, with a weak D call TRBD2 (6 bases). In germline, CDR1 is MGHRA, CDR2 YSYEKL. V was cut by 4 bases and J by 3 bases, with 19 bases left in between. The CDR3 has 17 amino acids. In DNA, the CDR3 is TGCGCCAGCAGCCCTTACCCTAAAGGCGGGAACTACAATGAGCAGTTCTTC. Residues: CASSPYPKGGNYNEQFF.

This rearrangement joins TRBV28 to TRBJ2-1; 11 nucleotides line up with TRBD1. Unmatched junction bases numbered 2, after V lost 6 bases and J lost 7 bases. The CDR3 is 13 amino acids. CDR1 and CDR2 (germline): MDHEN, SYDVKM. CDR3 region: CASRGTGGNEQFF. The CDR3 DNA follows: TGTGCCAGCAGGGGGACAGGGGGGAATGAGCAGTTCTTC.

There are a few counts of this clone. This chain joins TRBV11-2 and TRBJ1-2; 10 bases agree with TRBD1. The germline CDR1 and CDR2 sequences are SGHAT and FQNNGV. Trimming removed 3 bases from V and 4 bases from J; junction bases left unmatched: 5. This CDR3 is built from 15 residues. The CDR3 region has the DNA TGTGCCAGCAGCTTGGGGACAGGGGCGGGCTATGGCTACACCTTC. This encodes CASSLGTGAGYGYTF.

This clone appeared a few times. The rearrangement links TRBV27 to TRBJ2-7, with TRBD2 matching 11 bases. Trimming removed 5 bases from V and 9 bases from J; junction bases left unmatched: 12. The CDR3 runs to 15 residues. The V gene's germline CDR1 is MNHEY and CDR2 SMNVEV (reference sequence). CDR3 DNA sequence: TGTGCCAGCAGTAGTGGGAGGGTAGCGGGAGGGCTGCAGTACTTC. Protein sequence: CASSSGRVAGGLQYF.

The chain couples TRBV7-2 to TRBJ2-1; 8 nucleotides line up with TRBD2. The V and J ends lost 1 base and 5 bases, in that order; junction bases with no gene match: 4. The CDR3 sequence is 15 residues long. Germline CDR1 reads SGHTA; CDR2 reads FQGNSA. The CDR3, as DNA: TGTGCCAGCAGCTTAGGCGGGGGGCATAACAATGAGCAGTTCTTC. This encodes CASSLGGGHNNEQFF.

This clone was seen more than once but under ten times. V and J are TRBV28 and TRBJ2-7; the D is unclear. This CDR3 region has 12 residues. Germline loops: CDR1 MDHEN, CDR2 SYDVKM. V was clipped by 2 bases and J by 3 bases, with 5 bases between them. The CDR3 coding sequence is TGTGCCAGCAGTTTAAATCGCTACGAGCAGTACTTC. This encodes CASSLNRYEQYF.

J is TRBJ2-5 and V is TRBV15; the match to TRBD1 covers 9 bases. Trimming at V came to 4 bases and at J to 1 base, leaving 4 bases not matched to a gene. This CDR3 spans 15 amino acids. CDR1 is LNHNV and CDR2 is YYDKDF in the germline V gene (reference sequence). The CDR3 sequence: CATSITGQGQETQYF. The CDR3 DNA reads as TGTGCCACCAGCATTACGGGACAGGGCCAAGAGACCCAGTACTTC.

This clone was seen a few times. The J gene is TRBJ2-1, the V gene TRBV5-1, with D tentatively TRBD2 (5 bases). In germline, CDR1 is SGHRS, CDR2 YFSETQ. V gave up 3 bases and J gave up 1 base, with 14 bases separating them. The CDR3 runs to 16 residues. The CDR3 region is CASSSDAGPSYNEQFF. CDR3 sequence (DNA): TGCGCCAGCAGCTCGGATGCGGGCCCTTCCTACAATGAGCAGTTCTTC.

The rearrangement uses TRBV30 and TRBJ2-7; 9 bases line up with TRBD2. The CDR3 contains 15 residues. The V and J ends lost 3 bases and 2 bases, in that order; junction bases with no gene match: 8. CDR1 is GTSNPN, CDR2 SVGIG, per germline (reference sequence). CDR3 nucleotides: TGTGCCTGGAGATCACTAGCGGGCGGGCCCTACGAGCAGTACTTC. Translation gives CAWRSLAGGPYEQYF.

The table lists this clone with a few counts. The chain couples TRBV6-6 to TRBJ1-5; 9 bases line up with TRBD1. This CDR3 has 16 amino acids. V was clipped by 6 bases and J by 1 base; unmatched bases: 7. The germline V gene encodes CDR1 MNHNY and CDR2 SVGAGI (reference sequence). CDR3 amino acids: CASRRRDRESNQPQHF. CDR3 sequence (DNA): TGTGCCAGCAGAAGGCGGGACAGGGAAAGCAATCAGCCCCAGCATTTT.

CDR3 sequence reads: CASSRPPGLPEEKLFF. The CDR3 region has the DNA TGCGCCAGCAGTCGACCACCCGGACTGCCAGAGGAAAAACTGTTTTTT. The chain carries TRBV23-1 and TRBJ1-4; no reliable D call. TRBV23-1 is identified as an open reading frame with a role that is uncertain. Trimming removed 4 bases at V and 8 bases at J, with 20 bases between. This CDR3 comprises 16 residues.

The chain combines TRBV18 with TRBJ2-1, with D possibly matching TRBD1 (6 bases). The V end lost 0 bases, the J end lost 2 bases, and 8 bases lay between the germline ends. The CDR3 has 15 amino acids. Germline V lookup: CDR1 KGHSH, CDR2 LQKENI. The CDR3 DNA reads as TGTGCCAGCTCACCACCAACAGGGCCCTACAATGAGCAGTTCTTC. Residues: CASSPPTGPYNEQFF.

The chain recombines TRBV5-4 with TRBJ2-7; D is unresolved. The V and J ends lost 0 bases and 0 bases respectively, with 7 bases between them. CDR3 length: 14 amino acids. Germline CDR1 reads SGHNT; CDR2 reads YYREEE (reference sequence). The CDR3 region has the DNA TGTGCCAGCAGCTTGGAACTGAGCTCCTACGAGCAGTACTTC. Its protein is CASSLELSSYEQYF.

This clone was detected once. The rearrangement links TRBV5-4 to TRBJ2-3, with 16 bases lining up with TRBD2. This CDR3 has 18 amino acids. From germline, CDR1 is SGHNT and CDR2 YYREEE (reference sequence). J was trimmed by 6 bases and V by 5 bases; bases with no gene match: 12. The CDR3, as DNA: TGTGCCAGCAGAACCGGGACTAGCGGGAGGGACCGACTCGATACGCAGTATTTT. This gives the protein CASRTGTSGRDRLDTQYF.